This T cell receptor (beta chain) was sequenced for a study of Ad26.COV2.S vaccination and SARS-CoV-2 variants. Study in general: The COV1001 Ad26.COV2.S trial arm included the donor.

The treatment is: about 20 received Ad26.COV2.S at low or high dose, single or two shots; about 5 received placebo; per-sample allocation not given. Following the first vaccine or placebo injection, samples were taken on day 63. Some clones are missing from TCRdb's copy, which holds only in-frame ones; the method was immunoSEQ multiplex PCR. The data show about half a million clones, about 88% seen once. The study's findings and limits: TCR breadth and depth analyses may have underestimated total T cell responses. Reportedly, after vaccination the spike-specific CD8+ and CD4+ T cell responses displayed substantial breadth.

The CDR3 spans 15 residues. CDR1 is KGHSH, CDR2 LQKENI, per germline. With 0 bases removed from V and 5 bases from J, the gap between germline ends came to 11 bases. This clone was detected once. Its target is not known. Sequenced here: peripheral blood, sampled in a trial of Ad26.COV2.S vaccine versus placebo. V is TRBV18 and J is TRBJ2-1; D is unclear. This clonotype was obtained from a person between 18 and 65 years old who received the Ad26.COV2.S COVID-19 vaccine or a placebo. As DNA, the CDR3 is TGTGCCAGCTCACCACCGAGACTGTCGGACAATGAGCAGTTCTTC. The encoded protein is CASSPPRLSDNEQFF.